These T cell receptor beta chains were read from a single sample in a study of T cell changes during pregnancy in multiple sclerosis. Assay used: immunoSEQ multiplex PCR; TCRdb lists only in-frame clones, some missing. Of around 130,000 clones detected, roughly 92% appear once; the ten largest clones hold approximately 5.8%. Source: peripheral blood, taken before pregnancy. These receptors were taken from a female donor with multiple sclerosis, enrolled in a pregnancy study. CDR3s include the opening cysteine and the closing phenylalanine or tryptophan. Each record gives: D gene, J gene, CDR3 length, V gene, CDR3 DNA, CDR3 protein. A D gene is named only where the DNA matches it firmly.

D gene: TRBD1; J gene: TRBJ1-1; CDR3 length: 14; V gene: TRBV6-4; CDR3 DNA: TGTGCCAGCAGGGAGACAGGGCGAGACACTGAAGCTTTCTTT; CDR3 protein: CASRETGRDTEAFF
D gene: NA; J gene: TRBJ1-2; CDR3 length: 13; V gene: TRBV30; CDR3 DNA: TGTGCCTGGAGTAAAGGGGCGATCTATGGCTACACCTTC; CDR3 protein: CAWSKGAIYGYTF
D gene: NA; J gene: TRBJ1-6; CDR3 length: 15; V gene: TRBV5-6; CDR3 DNA: TGTGCCAGCAGTCGGCCGGACGAAGGGGCTTCACCCCTCCACTTT; CDR3 protein: CASSRPDEGASPLHF
D gene: TRBD1; J gene: TRBJ1-2; CDR3 length: 13; V gene: TRBV30; CDR3 DNA: TGTGCCTGGAGCACCCAGGGGGCGATTGGCTACACCTTC; CDR3 protein: CAWSTQGAIGYTF
D gene: NA; J gene: TRBJ2-7; CDR3 length: 14; V gene: TRBV19; CDR3 DNA: TGTGCCAGTAGTATTGGGCCGATCCCCTACGAGCAGTACTTC; CDR3 protein: CASSIGPIPYEQYF
D gene: NA; J gene: TRBJ2-3; CDR3 length: 11; V gene: TRBV30; CDR3 DNA: TGTGCCTGGAGTGTAGGGGGGGCCAAGTATTTT; CDR3 protein: CAWSVGGAKYF
D gene: TRBD1; J gene: TRBJ1-2; CDR3 length: 14; V gene: TRBV7-9; CDR3 DNA: TGTGCCAGCAGCTTAGGGGGACAGGGCTATGGCTACACCTTC; CDR3 protein: CASSLGGQGYGYTF
D gene: NA; J gene: TRBJ2-7; CDR3 length: 14; V gene: TRBV7-9; CDR3 DNA: TGTGCCAGCAGCTTAAACAGTCTGTCCTACGAGCAGTACTTC; CDR3 protein: CASSLNSLSYEQYF
D gene: TRBD2; J gene: TRBJ2-3; CDR3 length: 18; V gene: TRBV14; CDR3 DNA: TGTGCCAGCAGCCAAATTCCGCCGACTAGCCAAGGCACAGATACGCAGTATTTT; CDR3 protein: CASSQIPPTSQGTDTQYF
D gene: TRBD1; J gene: TRBJ1-2; CDR3 length: 15; V gene: TRBV30; CDR3 DNA: TGTGCCTGGAGTGCCCCCCAACAGGGGTTCTATGGCTACACCTTC; CDR3 protein: CAWSAPQQGFYGYTF
D gene: NA; J gene: TRBJ2-7; CDR3 length: 14; V gene: TRBV19; CDR3 DNA: TGTGCCAGTAGCCAACGCAGGGGGGACCACGAGCAGTACTTC; CDR3 protein: CASSQRRGDHEQYF
D gene: NA; J gene: TRBJ2-1; CDR3 length: 22; V gene: TRBV10-3; CDR3 DNA: TGTGCCATCAGTGAGTTCCATCCTAATAGCGCACAACAACGTAAAACCTACAATGAGCAGTTCTTC; CDR3 protein: CAISEFHPNSAQQRKTYNEQFF